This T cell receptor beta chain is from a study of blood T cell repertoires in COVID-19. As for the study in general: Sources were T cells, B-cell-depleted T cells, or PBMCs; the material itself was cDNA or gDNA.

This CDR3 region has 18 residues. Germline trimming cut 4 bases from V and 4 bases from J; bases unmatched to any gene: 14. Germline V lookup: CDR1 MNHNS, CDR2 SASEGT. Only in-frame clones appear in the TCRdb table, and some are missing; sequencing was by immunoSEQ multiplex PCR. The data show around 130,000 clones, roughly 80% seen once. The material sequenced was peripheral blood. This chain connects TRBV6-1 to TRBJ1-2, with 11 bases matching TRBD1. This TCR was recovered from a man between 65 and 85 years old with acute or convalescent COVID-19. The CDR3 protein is CASSGRTGGSSVLYGYTF. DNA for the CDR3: TGTGCCAGCAGTGGCCGGACAGGGGGCTCCTCCGTGCTCTATGGCTACACCTTC.